The rows below give T cell receptor beta chains drawn from one sample of a study of T cell responses to AZD1222 COVID-19 vaccine. Profiled with immunoSEQ multiplex PCR; TCRdb holds only in-frame clones, not every one. The table includes tens of thousands of clones, about four fifths detected once. The sequences come from peripheral blood, collected 28 days after the second AZD1222 dose. All receptors derive from an adult who received the AZD1222 COVID-19 vaccine. Each CDR3 is given without its conserved first and last residue.

v_call	j_call	cdr3_aa
TRBV5-1	TRBJ1-4	ASSLADDGAEKLF
TRBV11-3	TRBJ1-4	ASSHQTGANEKLF
TRBV7-3	TRBJ2-3	ASSAGQGLVDTQY
TRBV9	TRBJ1-2	ASSPEVGTSYGYT
TRBV5-1	TRBJ1-5	ASSLGTGNNQPQH
TRBV3-1/TRBV3-2	TRBJ2-2	ASSHLTSFRLF
TRBV6-5	TRBJ1-2	ASSWGASGTGYGYT
TRBV27	TRBJ2-1	ASSDDTSSYNEQF
TRBV3-1/TRBV3-2	TRBJ2-1	ASSQGRGRVNEQF
TRBV27	TRBJ1-5	ASGGTRGSQPQH
TRBV5-1	TRBJ2-3	ASSLDPGPDTQY
TRBV5-1	TRBJ1-1	ASSLLGQGNTEAF
TRBV24-1	TRBJ2-1	ATSDFRGDREQF
TRBV7-2	TRBJ2-3	ASSMTSTDTQY
TRBV6-6	TRBJ1-3	ASRQGQAGNTIY
TRBV19	TRBJ2-1	ASSIVAGENNEQF
TRBV3-1/TRBV3-2	TRBJ2-6	ASSLSSGANVLT
TRBV18	TRBJ1-4	ASSPNGQGYEKLF